This is a list of T cell receptor beta chains from one sample in a study of cytomegalovirus exposure and HLA in healthy donors. Using immunoSEQ multiplex PCR, the repertoire was profiled, and TCRdb retains in-frame clones only, with some absent. The sample lists about 200,000 clones, around four fifths occurring once. Sequencing input: PBMCs. The receptors shown here come from a woman between 18 and 30 years old in good health and CMV-seronegative. Each CDR3 is given with its conserved first and last residue. A D gene is named only where the DNA matches it firmly. Size tells how often a clone was seen (once, few, many) or the class of an expanded clone, and some rows leave it out.

>TRBV25-1|.|.|TRBJ1-2
TGTGCCAGCAGTGCCTTATGGGATGGCTACACCTTC
CASSALWDGYTF
>TRBV9|.|.|TRBJ1-2
TGTGCCAGCAGTGAAGGGAGCAACTATGGCTACACCTTC
CASSEGSNYGYTF
>TRBV11-2|TRBD1|.|TRBJ1-2
TGTGCCAGCAGCTTCGACAGTCTGACAGGGTGGAATGGCTACACCTTC
CASSFDSLTGWNGYTF
>TRBV18|TRBD1|.|TRBJ2-3
TGTGCCAGCTCATGGGACAGGGGGGCAGATACGCAGTATTTT
CASSWDRGADTQYF
>TRBV18|.|once|TRBJ2-5
TGTGCCAGCTCACACGACAGTTCCCAAGAGACCCAGTACTTC
CASSHDSSQETQYF
>TRBV30|.|.|TRBJ2-5
TGTGCCTGGAGCAAGCTCCAAGAGACCCAGTACTTC
CAWSKLQETQYF
>TRBV5-1|.|.|TRBJ2-4
TGCGCCAGCAGCAGGTCGGGCCAAGGCGCCAAAAACATTCAGTACTTC
CASSRSGQGAKNIQYF
>TRBV7-9|TRBD1|.|TRBJ1-3
TGTGCCAGCAGCCACCGGGACAGAGGAAACACCATATATTTT
CASSHRDRGNTIYF
>TRBV5-1|.|.|TRBJ1-2
TGCGCCAGCAGCTTGGAAGCGGGGGCGCGGGGCTACACCTTC
CASSLEAGARGYTF
>TRBV2|TRBD1|few|TRBJ1-5
TGTGCCAGCAGGCCTAAGGGGGCTGACAATCAGCCCCAGCATTTT
CASRPKGADNQPQHF
>TRBV7-9|.|.|TRBJ1-2
TGTGCCAGCAGCTTACGATCGGGAAACGGCTACACCTTC
CASSLRSGNGYTF
>TRBV5-4|TRBD2|.|TRBJ2-7
TGTGCCAGCAGCCCCCGGATAGCGGGAATGGTCGAGCAGTACTTC
CASSPRIAGMVEQYF
>TRBV12-5|TRBD2|.|TRBJ2-7
TGTGCTAGTGGTTTTAAAGCGGGGGACTCCTACGAGCAGTACTTC
CASGFKAGDSYEQYF
>TRBV5-1|.|.|TRBJ2-7
TGCGCCAGCAGTCCAGGCGGCTACGAGCAGTACTTC
CASSPGGYEQYF
>TRBV5-4|TRBD2|.|TRBJ2-7
TGTGCCAGCAGCCTCGGACTAGCGGAATCAAGACCCTACGAGCAGTACTTC
CASSLGLAESRPYEQYF
>TRBV9|.|.|TRBJ2-1
TGTGCCAGCAGCGTCTCGGGGCGTGAAACCTACAATGAGCAGTTCTTC
CASSVSGRETYNEQFF
>TRBV5-4|TRBD1|.|TRBJ2-1
TGTGCCAGCAGCTTGGACAGGGGAAGTTACAATGAGCAGTTCTTC
CASSLDRGSYNEQFF
>TRBV15|TRBD1|.|TRBJ1-2
TGTGCCACCTCCGAGATTGGACAGGCCCCTTCCCTCTATGGCTACACCTTC
CATSEIGQAPSLYGYTF
>TRBV6-1|.|.|TRBJ2-1
TGTGCCAGCAGTGCGGGGGCATACAATGAGCAGTTCTTC
CASSAGAYNEQFF
>TRBV4-1|TRBD2|.|TRBJ2-3
TGCGCCAGCAGCCAAGATCGGCTAGCGGGAGGGCCAGATACGCAGTATTTT
CASSQDRLAGGPDTQYF
>TRBV29-1|TRBD2|.|TRBJ2-5
TGCAGCGTTTATTTTCCGGGGGGATTGCAAGAGACCCAGTACTTC
CSVYFPGGLQETQYF
>TRBV6-1|.|once|TRBJ2-5
TGTGCCAGCAGTGAAGATCCCGGGCCCCAAGAGACCCAGTACTTC
CASSEDPGPQETQYF
>TRBV7-8|.|few|TRBJ1-2
TGTGCCAGCAGCCCTCGTAGGGACTATGGCTACACCTTC
CASSPRRDYGYTF
>TRBV5-1|.|few|TRBJ1-5
TGCGCCAGCAGCTTTGATAGCAATCAGCCCCAGCATTTT
CASSFDSNQPQHF
>TRBV7-8|.|.|TRBJ1-2
TGTGCCAGCAGCTTAGTTGGGGATGGCTACACCTTC
CASSLVGDGYTF
>TRBV19|.|.|TRBJ2-7
TGTGCCAGTAGTGCCCCGGGGACGGCAACCTACGAGCAGTACTTC
CASSAPGTATYEQYF
>TRBV5-6|.|.|TRBJ2-5
TGTGCCAGCAGTTCTCGGGACATAGAGACCCAGTACTTC
CASSSRDIETQYF
>TRBV6-6|TRBD1|.|TRBJ2-2
TGTGCCAGCAGTTTGAGTGACAGGGAGACCGGGGAGCTGTTTTTT
CASSLSDRETGELFF
>TRBV9|.|.|TRBJ1-1
TGTGCCAGCAGCGTAGCGCAGGGGAACACTGAAGCTTTCTTT
CASSVAQGNTEAFF
>TRBV18|.|.|TRBJ1-4
TGTGCCAGCTCACCTGGGCAGGCAGCAACTAATGAAAAACTGTTTTTT
CASSPGQAATNEKLFF
>TRBV6-1|.|.|TRBJ2-1
TGTGCCAGCAGTGAAGGCAGGGTCAATGAGCAGTTCTTC
CASSEGRVNEQFF
>TRBV5-1|.|many|TRBJ1-1
TGCGCCAGCAGCTTGCTGGTGGAGAACACTGAAGCTTTCTTT
CASSLLVENTEAFF
>TRBV5-1|.|.|TRBJ2-7
TGCGCCAGCACCCCGACCCCGACCTACGAGCAGTACTTC
CASTPTPTYEQYF